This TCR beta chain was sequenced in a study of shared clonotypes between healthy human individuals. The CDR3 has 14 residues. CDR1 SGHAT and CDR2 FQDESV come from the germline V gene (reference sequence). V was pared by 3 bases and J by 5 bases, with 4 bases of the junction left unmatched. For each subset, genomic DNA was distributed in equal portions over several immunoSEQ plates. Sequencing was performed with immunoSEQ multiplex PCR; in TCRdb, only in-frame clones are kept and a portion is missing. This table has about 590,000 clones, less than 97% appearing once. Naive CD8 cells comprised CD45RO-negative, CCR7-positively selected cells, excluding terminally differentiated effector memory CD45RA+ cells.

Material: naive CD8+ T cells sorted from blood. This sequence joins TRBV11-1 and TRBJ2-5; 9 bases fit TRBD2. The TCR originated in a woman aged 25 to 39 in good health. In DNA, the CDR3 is TGTGCCAGCAGCTTCTCAAGCGGGAGGGAGACCCAGTACTTC. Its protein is CASSFSSGRETQYF. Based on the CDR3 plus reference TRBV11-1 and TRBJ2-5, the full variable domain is EAEVAQSPRYKITEKSQAVAFWCDPISGHATLYWYRQILGQGPELLVQFQDESVVDDSQLPKDRFSAERLKGVDSTLKIQPAELGDSAMYLCASSFSSGRETQYFGPGTRLLVL.